Listed here is a single TCR beta chain. It lacks a known antigen. Nothing much larger sits one base from this clone, and base qualities are not available. V ends up 6 bases short and J 2 bases short, with an unmatched junction base count of 3. The CDR3, from cysteine to phenylalanine, totals 13 residues. The CDR3 DNA has 39 bases and is translated from base 1. CDR1 is given as MDHEN and CDR2 as SYDVKM, both from the germline V gene. The receptor library was made with the immunoSEQ multiplex PCR assay. The immuneACCESS repertoire file appears here via TCRdb, limited to in-frame rearrangements. These files lack a portion of the clones; in checked studies, under half of the deficit traces to unresolved V genes, and the cause of the others is not known. Present in this sample are under 30,000 clones, 80% to 90% of which were seen just once. Of the sample, approximately 3.5% is held by the ten largest clones.

The data were taken from a study of T cell changes during pregnancy in multiple sclerosis (dated by TCRdb to 2018 to 2020). Notes on the research overall: In women with multiple sclerosis, the researchers looked at how the T cell repertoire shifted as pregnancy progressed.

The clonotype was recovered from a female donor in good health, enrolled as a control in a pregnancy study. Rearrangement joined TRBV28 to TRBJ2-7; 8 middle bases align to TRBD1. Specimen: CD4+ T cells from peripheral blood mononuclear cells, collected in the first trimester of pregnancy. In nucleotides, the sequence is TGTGCCAGCAGGGGGACAGGAACCTACGAGCAGTACTTC. Its amino acids are CASRGTGTYEQYF.